This T cell receptor beta chain is from a study of shared clonotypes between healthy human individuals. Germline V gene data show CDR1 as ENHRY and CDR2 as SYGVKD. The length of the CDR3 is 13 residues. V was pared by 7 bases and J by 0 bases, with 10 bases between. General observations from the study: Sampling included only blood; tissue repertoires likely differ. Generation probabilities were higher for clonotypes shared across all four sorted-subset donors than for unshared ones.

Concerning this clone itself: The antigen is undetermined.

Only in-frame clones appear in the TCRdb table, and some are missing; sequencing was by immunoSEQ multiplex PCR. The table lists approximately 2.5 million clones, 90% to 95% of them singletons. The chain employs TRBV10-3 and TRBJ2-7; D remains ambiguous. The clonotype comes from a man aged 18 to 29 in good health. The sequencing input was naive CD4+ T cells sorted from blood. The subset denotes: CD45RA+ positively selected. The CDR3 DNA follows: TGTGCCATCAAGGACGGCAGCTCCTACGAGCAGTACTTC. Its translation is CAIKDGSSYEQYF.